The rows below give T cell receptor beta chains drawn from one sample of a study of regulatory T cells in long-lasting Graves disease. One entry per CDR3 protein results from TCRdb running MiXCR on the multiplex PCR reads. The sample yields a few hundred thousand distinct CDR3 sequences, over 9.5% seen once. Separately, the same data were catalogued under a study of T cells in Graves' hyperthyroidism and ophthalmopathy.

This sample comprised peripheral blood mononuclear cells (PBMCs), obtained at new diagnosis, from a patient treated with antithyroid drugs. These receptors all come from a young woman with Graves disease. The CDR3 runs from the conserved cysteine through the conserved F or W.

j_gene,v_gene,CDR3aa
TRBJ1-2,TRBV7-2,CASSPLEGYTF
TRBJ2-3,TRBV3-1,CASSQDSTGQGIRDTQYF
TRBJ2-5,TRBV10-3,CAIANRDLQETQYF
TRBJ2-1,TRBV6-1,CASSGTGTSGSRNEQFF
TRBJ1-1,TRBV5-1,CASSFQGAGETEAFF
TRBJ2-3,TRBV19,CASRWTGLTDTQYF
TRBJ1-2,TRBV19,CASSPWEERLVYGYTF
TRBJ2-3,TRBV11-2,CASSGELAGGTDTQYF
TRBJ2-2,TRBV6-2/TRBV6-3,CASSSEKIYRDRRSGELFF
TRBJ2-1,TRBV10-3,CAISGLAGGSNEQFF
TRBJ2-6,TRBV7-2,CASRGGTGANVLTF
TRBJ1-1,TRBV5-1,CASSWGWRTEAFF
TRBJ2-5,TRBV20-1,CSAMTRKLLETQYF
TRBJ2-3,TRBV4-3,CASSQDPVEWQGASDTQYF
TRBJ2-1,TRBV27,CASSVSSYQINEQFF
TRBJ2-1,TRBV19,CASSIVRGSSYNEQFF
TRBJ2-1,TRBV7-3,CASSFFGEAEQFF
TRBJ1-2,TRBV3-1,CASSQIEGTGTTF
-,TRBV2,CASRGTEYNEQFF
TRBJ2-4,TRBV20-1,CSALNGLAGGLDIQYF
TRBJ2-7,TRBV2,CASSEALRLAVYEQYF
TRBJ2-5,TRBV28,CASSLVAGGVQETQYF
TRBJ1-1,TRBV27,CASSLYPGNTEAFF
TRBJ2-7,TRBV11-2,CASSLRVLRQGANYEQYF
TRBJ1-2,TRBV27,CASSLSSAGGYTF
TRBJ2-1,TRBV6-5,CASSYSRDSLYNEQFF
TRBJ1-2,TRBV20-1,CSAREWGARGYGYTF
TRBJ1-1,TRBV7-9,CASSEKVSKHEAFF
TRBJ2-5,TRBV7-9,CASSYDQGTQYF
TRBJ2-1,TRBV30,CAWGTGTSDNEQFF
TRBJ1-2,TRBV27,CASSWTGAGYGYTF
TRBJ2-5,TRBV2,CASRIPGQQETQYF
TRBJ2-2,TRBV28,CTSSFPPWLNTGELFF
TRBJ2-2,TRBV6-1,CASVGRPTGELFF
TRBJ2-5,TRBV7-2,CASSPPLGGRETQYF